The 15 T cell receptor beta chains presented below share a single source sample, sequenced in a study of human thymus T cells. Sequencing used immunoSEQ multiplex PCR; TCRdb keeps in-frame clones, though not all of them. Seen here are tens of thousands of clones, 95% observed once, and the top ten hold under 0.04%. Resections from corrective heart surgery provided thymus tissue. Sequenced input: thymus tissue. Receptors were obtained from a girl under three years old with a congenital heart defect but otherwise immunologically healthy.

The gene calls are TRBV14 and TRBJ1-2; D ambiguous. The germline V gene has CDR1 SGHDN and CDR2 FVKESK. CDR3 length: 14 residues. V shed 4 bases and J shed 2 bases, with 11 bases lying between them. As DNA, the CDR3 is TGTGCCAGCAGCCTTAATACAGAGAACTATGGCTACACCTTC. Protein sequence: CASSLNTENYGYTF.

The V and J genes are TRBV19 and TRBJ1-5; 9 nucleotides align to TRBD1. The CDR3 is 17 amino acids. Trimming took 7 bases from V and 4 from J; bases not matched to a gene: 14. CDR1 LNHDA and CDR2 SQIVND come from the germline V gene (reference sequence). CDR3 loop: CASMGIGTGRGNQPQHF. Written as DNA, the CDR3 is TGTGCCAGTATGGGGATCGGGACAGGGCGGGGTAATCAGCCCCAGCATTTT.

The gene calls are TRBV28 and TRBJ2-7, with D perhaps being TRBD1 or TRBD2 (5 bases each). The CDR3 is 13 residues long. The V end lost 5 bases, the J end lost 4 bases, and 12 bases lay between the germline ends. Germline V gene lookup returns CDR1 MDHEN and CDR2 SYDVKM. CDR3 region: CASSPLGVYEQYF. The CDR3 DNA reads TGTGCCAGCAGTCCCCTGGGGGTGTACGAGCAGTACTTC. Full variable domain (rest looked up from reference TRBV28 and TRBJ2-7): DVKVTQSSRYLVKRTGEKVFLECVQDMDHENMFWYRQDPGLGLRLIYFSYDVKMKEKGDIPEGYSVSREKKERFSLILESASTNQTSMYLCASSPLGVYEQYFGPGTRLTVT.

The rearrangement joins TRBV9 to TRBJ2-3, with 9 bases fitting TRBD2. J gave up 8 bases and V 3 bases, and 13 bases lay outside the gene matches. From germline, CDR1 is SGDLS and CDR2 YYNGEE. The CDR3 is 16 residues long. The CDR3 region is CASSEREEAYDRTQYF. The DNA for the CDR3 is TGTGCCAGCAGCGAGCGGGAGGAAGCGTACGATCGTACGCAGTATTTT. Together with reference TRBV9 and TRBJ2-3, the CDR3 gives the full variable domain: DSGVTQTPKHLITATGQRVTLRCSPRSGDLSVYWYQQSLDQGLQFLIQYYNGEERAKGNILERFSAQQFPDLHSELNLSSLELGDSALYFCASSEREEAYDRTQYFGPGTRLTVL.

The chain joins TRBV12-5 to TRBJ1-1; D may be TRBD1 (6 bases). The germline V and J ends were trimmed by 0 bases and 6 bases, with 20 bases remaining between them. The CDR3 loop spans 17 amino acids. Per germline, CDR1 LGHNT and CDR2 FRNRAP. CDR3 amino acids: CASGLVPPTGWGAEAFF. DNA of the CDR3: TGTGCTAGTGGTTTGGTGCCGCCGACAGGCTGGGGGGCTGAAGCTTTCTTT.

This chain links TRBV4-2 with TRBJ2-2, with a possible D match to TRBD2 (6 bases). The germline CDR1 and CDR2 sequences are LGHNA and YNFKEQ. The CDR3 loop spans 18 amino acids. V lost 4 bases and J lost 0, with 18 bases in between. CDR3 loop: CASSPPPGGYTNTGELFF. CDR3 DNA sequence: TGTGCCAGCAGCCCCCCGCCCGGAGGGTATACGAACACCGGGGAGCTGTTTTTT.

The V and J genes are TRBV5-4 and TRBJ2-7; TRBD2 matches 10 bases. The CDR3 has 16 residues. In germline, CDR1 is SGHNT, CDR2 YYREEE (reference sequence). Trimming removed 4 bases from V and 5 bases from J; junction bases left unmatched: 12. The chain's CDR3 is CASSPGSSGSAHEQYF. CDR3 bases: TGTGCCAGCAGCCCCGGATCTAGCGGGAGTGCCCACGAGCAGTACTTC.

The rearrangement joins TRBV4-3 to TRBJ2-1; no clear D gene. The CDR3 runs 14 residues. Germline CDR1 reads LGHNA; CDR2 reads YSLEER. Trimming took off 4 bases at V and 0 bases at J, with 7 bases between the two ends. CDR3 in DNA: TGCGCCAGCAGCCGAAGACCCTCCTACAATGAGCAGTTCTTC. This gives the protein CASSRRPSYNEQFF.

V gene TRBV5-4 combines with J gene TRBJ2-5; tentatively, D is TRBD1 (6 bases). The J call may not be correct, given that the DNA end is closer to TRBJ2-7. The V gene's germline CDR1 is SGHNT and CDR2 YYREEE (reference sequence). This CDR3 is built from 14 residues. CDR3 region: CASSSLDSVYEQYF. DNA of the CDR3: TGTGCCAGCAGCTCCTTGGACAGTGTCTACGAGCAGTACTTC.

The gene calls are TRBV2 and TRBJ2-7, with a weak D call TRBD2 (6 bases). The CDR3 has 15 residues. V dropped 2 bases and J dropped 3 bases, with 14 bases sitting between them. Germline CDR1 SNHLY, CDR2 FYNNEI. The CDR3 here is CASSESWLASYEQYF. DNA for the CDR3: TGTGCCAGCAGTGAATCTTGGCTAGCGAGCTACGAGCAGTACTTC. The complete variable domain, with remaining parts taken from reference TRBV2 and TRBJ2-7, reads EPEVTQTPSHQVTQMGQEVILRCVPISNHLYFYWYRQILGQKVEFLVSFYNNEISEKSEIFDDQFSVERPDGSNFTLKIRSTKLEDSAMYFCASSESWLASYEQYFGPGTRLTVT.

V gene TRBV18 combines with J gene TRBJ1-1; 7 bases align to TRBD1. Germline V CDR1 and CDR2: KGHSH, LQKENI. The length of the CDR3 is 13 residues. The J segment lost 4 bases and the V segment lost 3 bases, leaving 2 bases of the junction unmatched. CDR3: CASSPGQITEAFF. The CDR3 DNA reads TGTGCCAGCTCACCGGGACAGATCACTGAAGCTTTCTTT.

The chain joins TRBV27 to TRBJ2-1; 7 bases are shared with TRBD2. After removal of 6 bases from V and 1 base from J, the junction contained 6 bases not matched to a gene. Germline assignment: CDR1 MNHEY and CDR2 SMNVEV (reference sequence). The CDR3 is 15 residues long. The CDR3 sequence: CASRPKRGSYNEQFF. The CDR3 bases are TGTGCCAGCAGGCCAAAGCGGGGTTCCTACAATGAGCAGTTCTTC.

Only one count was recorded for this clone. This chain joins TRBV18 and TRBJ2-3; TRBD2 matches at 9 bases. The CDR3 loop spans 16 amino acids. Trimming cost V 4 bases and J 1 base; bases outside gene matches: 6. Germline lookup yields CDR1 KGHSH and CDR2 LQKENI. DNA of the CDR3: TGTGCCAGCTCACGGGCTAGCGGGATGGGCACAGATACGCAGTATTTT. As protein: CASSRASGMGTDTQYF.

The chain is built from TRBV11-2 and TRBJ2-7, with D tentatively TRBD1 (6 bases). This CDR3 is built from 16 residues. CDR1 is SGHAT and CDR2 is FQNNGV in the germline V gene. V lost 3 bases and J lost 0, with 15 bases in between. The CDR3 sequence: CASSLGLGQTSYEQYF. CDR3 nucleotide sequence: TGTGCCAGCAGCTTGGGTCTTGGACAGACCTCCTACGAGCAGTACTTC.

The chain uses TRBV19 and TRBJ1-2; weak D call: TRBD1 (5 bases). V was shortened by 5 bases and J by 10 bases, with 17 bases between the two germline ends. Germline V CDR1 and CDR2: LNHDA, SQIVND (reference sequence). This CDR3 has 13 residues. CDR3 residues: CASSWGNRPSYTF. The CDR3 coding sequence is TGTGCCAGTAGTTGGGGGAACAGGCCTTCCTACACCTTC.